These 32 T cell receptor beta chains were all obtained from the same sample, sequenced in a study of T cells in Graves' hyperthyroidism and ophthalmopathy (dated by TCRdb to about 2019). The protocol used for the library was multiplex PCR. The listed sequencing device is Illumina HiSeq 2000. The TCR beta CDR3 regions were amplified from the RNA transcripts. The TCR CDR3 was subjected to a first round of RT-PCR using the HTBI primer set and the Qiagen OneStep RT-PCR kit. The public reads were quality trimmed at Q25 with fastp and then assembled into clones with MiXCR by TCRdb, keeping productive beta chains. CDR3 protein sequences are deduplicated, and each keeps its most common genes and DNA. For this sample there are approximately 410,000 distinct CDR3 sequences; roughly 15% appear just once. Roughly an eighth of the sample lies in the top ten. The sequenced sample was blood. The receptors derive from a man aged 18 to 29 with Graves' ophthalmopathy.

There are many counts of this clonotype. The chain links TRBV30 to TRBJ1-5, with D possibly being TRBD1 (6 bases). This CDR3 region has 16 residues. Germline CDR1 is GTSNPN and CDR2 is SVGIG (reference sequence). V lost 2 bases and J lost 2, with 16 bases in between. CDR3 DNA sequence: TGTGCCTGGAGTCCTGGGATCAGGGGTGGCAATCAGCCCCAGCATTTT. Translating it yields CAWSPGIRGGNQPQHF.

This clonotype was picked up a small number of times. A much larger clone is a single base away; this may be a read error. The CDR3 DNA reads TGTGCCAGCAGTTTACGAAGGGGGGGCACTGAAGCTTTCTTT. It encodes CASSLRRGGTEAFF. The chain carries TRBV27 and TRBJ1-1, with D possibly matching TRBD1 (6 bases). V was shortened by 2 bases and J by 4 bases, with 11 bases between the two germline ends. Germline V gene lookup returns CDR1 MNHEY and CDR2 SMNVEV (reference sequence). The CDR3 length is 14 residues.

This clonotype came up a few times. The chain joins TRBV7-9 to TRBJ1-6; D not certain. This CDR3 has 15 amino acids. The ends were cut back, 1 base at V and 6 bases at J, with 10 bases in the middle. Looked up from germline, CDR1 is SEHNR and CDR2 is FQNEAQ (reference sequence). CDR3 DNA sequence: TGTGCCAGCAGCTTAGAAGGCAGTTTTAATTCACCCCTCCACTTT. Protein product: CASSLEGSFNSPLHF. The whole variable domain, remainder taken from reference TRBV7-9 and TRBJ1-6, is DTGVSQNPRHKITKRGQNVTFRCDPISEHNRLYWYRQTLGQGPEFLTYFQNEAQLEKSRLLSDRFSAERPKGSFSTLEIQRTEQGDSAMYLCASSLEGSFNSPLHFGNGTRLTVT.

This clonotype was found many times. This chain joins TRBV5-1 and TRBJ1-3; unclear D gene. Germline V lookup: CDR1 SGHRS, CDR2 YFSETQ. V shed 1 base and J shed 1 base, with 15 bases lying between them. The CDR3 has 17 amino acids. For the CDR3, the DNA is TGCGCCAGCAGCTTGCCCGACTCGTCCCGGTCTGGAAACACCATATATTTT. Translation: CASSLPDSSRSGNTIYF.

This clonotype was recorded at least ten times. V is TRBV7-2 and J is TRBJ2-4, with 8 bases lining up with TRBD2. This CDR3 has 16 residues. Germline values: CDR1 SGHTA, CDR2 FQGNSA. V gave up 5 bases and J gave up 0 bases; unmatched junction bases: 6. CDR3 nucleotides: TGTGCCAGCAGCCCGGGGGGGTTGGGAGCCAAAAACATTCAGTACTTC. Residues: CASSPGGLGAKNIQYF.

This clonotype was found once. The CDR3 spells CASSRFTGELFF. CDR3 DNA: TGTGCCAGCAGTCGCTTCACCGGGGAGCTGTTTTTT. The J gene is TRBJ2-2, the V gene TRBV27; D ambiguous. CDR1 MNHEY and CDR2 SMNVEV come from the germline V gene (reference sequence). This CDR3 has 12 residues. V was clipped by 5 bases and J by 4 bases, with 5 bases between them.

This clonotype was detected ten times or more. The CDR3 loop is CSARGRGAYEQYF. CDR3 bases: TGCAGTGCTAGAGGGAGGGGCGCCTACGAGCAGTACTTC. The chain employs TRBV20-1 and TRBJ2-7, with D perhaps TRBD2 (6 bases). CDR1 is DFQATT, CDR2 SNEGSKA, per germline (reference sequence). Trimming stripped 1 base from V and 2 bases from J, with 9 bases between. The CDR3 length is 13 residues.

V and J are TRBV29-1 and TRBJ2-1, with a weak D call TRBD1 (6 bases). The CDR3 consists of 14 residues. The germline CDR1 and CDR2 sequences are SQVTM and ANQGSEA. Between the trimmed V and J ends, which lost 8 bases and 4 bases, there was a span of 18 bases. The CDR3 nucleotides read TGCAGCTCTGGCCGGGACACCTCATACAATGAGCAGTTCTTC. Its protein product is CSSGRDTSYNEQFF.

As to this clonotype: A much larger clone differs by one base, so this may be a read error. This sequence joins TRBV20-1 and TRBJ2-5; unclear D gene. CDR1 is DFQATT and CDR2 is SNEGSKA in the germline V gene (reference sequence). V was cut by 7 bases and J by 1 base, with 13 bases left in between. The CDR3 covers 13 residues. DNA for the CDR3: TGCAGTGTTTGGGCTAGTTTCCAAGAGACCCAGTACTTC. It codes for CSVWASFQETQYF.

CDR3: CASAWELEQYF. In DNA form, the CDR3 reads TGCGCCAGTGCATGGGAGCTCGAGCAGTACTTC. The rearrangement links TRBV5-1 to TRBJ2-7; TRBD2 might be the D (5 bases). CDR1 is SGHRS and CDR2 is YFSETQ in the germline V gene. This CDR3 has 11 amino acids. V was pared by 8 bases and J by 6 bases, with 12 bases between. The full variable domain, with the rest looked up from reference TRBV5-1 and TRBJ2-7, is KAGVTQTPRYLIKTRGQQVTLSCSPISGHRSVSWYQQTPGQGLQFLFEYFSETQRNKGNFPGRFSGRQFSNSRSEMNVSTLELGDSALYLCASAWELEQYFGPGTRLTVT.

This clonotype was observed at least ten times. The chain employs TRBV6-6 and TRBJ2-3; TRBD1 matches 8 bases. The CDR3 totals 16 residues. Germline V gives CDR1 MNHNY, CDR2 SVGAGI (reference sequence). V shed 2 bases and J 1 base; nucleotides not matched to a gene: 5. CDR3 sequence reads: CASSYLGQGGTDTQYF. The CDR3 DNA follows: TGTGCCAGCAGTTACCTCGGACAGGGAGGCACAGATACGCAGTATTTT.

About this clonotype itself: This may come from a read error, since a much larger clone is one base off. The DNA of the CDR3 is TGTGCCAGCAGTCCGGGACGGAAGAATTCACCCCTCCACTTT. This codes for CASSPGRKNSPLHF. V usage is TRBV27 and J usage is TRBJ1-6; D may be TRBD1 (5 bases). Germline V gene lookup returns CDR1 MNHEY and CDR2 SMNVEV (reference sequence). This CDR3 comprises 14 residues. V lost 5 bases and J lost 7, with 12 bases in between.

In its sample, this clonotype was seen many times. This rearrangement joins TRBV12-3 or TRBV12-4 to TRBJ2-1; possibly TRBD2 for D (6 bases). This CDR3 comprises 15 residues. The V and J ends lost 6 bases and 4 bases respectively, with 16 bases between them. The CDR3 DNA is TGTGCCAGCAGCAGAGGGACGGAGGGTTACAATGAGCAGTTCTTC. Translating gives CASSRGTEGYNEQFF.

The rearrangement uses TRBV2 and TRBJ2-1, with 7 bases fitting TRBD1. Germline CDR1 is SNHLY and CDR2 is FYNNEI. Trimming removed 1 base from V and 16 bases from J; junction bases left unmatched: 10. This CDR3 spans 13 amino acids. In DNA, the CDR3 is TGTGCCAGCAGTGAAGGGCCCGGGACAGCTTTTTTCTTC. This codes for CASSEGPGTAFFF.

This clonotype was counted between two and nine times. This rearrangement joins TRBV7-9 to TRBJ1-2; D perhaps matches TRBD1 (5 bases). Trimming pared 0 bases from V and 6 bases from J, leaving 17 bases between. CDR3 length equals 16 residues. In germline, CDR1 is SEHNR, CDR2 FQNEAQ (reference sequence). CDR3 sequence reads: CASSLAGTRGWDGYTF. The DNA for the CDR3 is TGTGCCAGCAGCTTAGCAGGGACTAGGGGATGGGATGGCTACACCTTC.

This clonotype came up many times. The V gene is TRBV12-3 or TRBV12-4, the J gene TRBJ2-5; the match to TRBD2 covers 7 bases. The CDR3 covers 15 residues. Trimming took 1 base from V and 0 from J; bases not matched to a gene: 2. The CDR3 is CASSLVGGNQETQYF. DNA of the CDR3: TGTGCCAGCAGTTTAGTCGGGGGGAACCAAGAGACCCAGTACTTC.

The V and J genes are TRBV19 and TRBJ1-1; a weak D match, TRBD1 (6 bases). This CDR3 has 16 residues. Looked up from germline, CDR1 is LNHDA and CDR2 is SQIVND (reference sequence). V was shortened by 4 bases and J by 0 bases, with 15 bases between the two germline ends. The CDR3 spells CASSRRTETMNTEAFF. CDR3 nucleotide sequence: TGTGCCAGTAGTAGAAGGACAGAGACCATGAACACTGAAGCTTTCTTT.

The CDR3 coding sequence is TGTGCCAGCTCACCAGACCAACAGAGCTATGGCTACACCTTC. Amino acid sequence: CASSPDQQSYGYTF. The genes are TRBV18 and TRBJ1-2; the D is unclear. Germline CDR1 is KGHSH and CDR2 is LQKENI. V lost 2 bases, J lost 4 bases, and 11 bases lay in between. The CDR3 loop spans 14 amino acids.

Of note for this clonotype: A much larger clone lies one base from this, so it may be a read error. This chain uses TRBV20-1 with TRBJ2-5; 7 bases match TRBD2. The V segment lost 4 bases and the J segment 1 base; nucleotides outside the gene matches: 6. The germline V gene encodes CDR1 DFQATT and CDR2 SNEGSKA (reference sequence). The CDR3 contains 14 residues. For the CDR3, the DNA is TGCAGTGCTATACTAGCGCTACTCCAAGAGACCCAGTACTTC. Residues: CSAILALLQETQYF.

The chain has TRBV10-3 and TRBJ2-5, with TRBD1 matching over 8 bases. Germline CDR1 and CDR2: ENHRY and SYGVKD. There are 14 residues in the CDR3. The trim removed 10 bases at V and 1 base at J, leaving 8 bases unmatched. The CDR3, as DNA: TGTGCCACCGGACAGGGAACCCTCCAAGAGACCCAGTACTTC. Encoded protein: CATGQGTLQETQYF.

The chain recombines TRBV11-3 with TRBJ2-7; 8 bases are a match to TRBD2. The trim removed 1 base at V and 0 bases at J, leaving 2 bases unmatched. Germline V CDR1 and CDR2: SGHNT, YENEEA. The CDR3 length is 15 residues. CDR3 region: CASSLGAGASYEQYF. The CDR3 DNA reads TGTGCCAGCAGCTTAGGAGCGGGGGCCTCCTACGAGCAGTACTTC.

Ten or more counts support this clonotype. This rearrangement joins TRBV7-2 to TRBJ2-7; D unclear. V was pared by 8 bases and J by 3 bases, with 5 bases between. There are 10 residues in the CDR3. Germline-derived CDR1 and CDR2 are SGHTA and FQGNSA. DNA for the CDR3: TGTGCCAGCGGACGCTACGAGCAGTACTTC. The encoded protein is CASGRYEQYF.

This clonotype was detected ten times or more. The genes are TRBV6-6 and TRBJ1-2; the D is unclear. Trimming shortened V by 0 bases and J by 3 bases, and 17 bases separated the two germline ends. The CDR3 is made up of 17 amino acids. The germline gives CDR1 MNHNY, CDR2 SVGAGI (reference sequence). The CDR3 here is CASSYSTGGFGDYGYTF. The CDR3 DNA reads TGTGCCAGCAGTTACTCGACGGGCGGATTCGGGGACTATGGCTACACCTTC.

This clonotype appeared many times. The CDR3 DNA is TGTGCCAGCAGCCAAGACCTGAGCGCCCGGTTTACCAATGAGCAGTTCTTC. Its protein is CASSQDLSARFTNEQFF. The chain couples TRBV3-1 to TRBJ2-1; D gene ambiguous. This CDR3 is built from 17 residues. V was clipped by 0 bases and J by 6 bases, with 18 bases between them. The V gene's germline CDR1 is LGHDT and CDR2 YNNKEL (reference sequence).

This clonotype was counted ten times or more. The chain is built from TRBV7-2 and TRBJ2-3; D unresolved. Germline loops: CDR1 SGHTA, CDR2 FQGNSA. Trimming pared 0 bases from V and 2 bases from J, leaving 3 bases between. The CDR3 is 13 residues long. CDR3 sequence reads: CASSLAVTDTQYF. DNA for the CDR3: TGTGCCAGCAGCTTAGCCGTCACAGATACGCAGTATTTT.

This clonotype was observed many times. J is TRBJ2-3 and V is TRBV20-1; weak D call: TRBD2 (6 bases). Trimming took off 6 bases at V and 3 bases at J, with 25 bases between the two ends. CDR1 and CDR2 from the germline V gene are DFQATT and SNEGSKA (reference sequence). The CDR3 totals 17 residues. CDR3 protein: CSARKIASVVQTDTQYF. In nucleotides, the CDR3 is TGCAGTGCCAGAAAGATTGCTAGCGTGGTACAGACAGATACGCAGTATTTT.

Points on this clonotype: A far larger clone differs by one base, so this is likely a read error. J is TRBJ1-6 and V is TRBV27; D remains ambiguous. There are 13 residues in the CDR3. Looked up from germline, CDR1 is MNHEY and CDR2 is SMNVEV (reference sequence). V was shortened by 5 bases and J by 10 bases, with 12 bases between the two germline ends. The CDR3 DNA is TGTGCCAGCAGTCCCGAAGGGAACTCACCCCTCCACTTT. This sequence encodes CASSPEGNSPLHF.

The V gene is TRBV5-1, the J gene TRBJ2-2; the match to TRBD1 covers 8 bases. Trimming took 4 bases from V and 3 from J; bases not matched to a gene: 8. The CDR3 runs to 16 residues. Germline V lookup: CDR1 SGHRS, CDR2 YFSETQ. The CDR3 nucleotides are TGCGCCAGCAGCGCCCGACAGGGGCGGTACACCGGGGAGCTGTTTTTT. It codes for CASSARQGRYTGELFF.

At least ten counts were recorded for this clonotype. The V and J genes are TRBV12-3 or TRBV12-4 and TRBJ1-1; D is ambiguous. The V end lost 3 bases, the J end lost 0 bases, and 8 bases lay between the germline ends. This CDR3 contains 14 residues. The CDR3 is CASSLNGMNTEAFF. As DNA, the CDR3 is TGTGCCAGCAGTTTGAACGGGATGAACACTGAAGCTTTCTTT.

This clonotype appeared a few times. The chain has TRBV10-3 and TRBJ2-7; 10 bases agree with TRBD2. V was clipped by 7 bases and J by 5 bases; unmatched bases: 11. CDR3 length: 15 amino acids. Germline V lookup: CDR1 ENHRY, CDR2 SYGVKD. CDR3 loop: CAINGERGGMDEQYF. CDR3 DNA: TGTGCCATCAATGGTGAGCGGGGGGGCATGGACGAGCAGTACTTC.

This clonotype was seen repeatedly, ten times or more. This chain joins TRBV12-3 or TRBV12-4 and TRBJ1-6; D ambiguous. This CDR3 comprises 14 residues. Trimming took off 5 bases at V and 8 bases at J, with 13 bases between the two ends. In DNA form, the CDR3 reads TGTGCCAGCAGTGCCCAGTCCAAGGATTCACCCCTCCACTTT. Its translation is CASSAQSKDSPLHF.

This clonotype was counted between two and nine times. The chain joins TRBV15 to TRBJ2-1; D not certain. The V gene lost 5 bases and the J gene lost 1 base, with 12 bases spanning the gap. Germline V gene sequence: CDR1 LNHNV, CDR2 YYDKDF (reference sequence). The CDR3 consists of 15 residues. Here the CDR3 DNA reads TGTGCCACCAGCGCCGACGACCTATCCTACAATGAGCAGTTCTTC. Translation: CATSADDLSYNEQFF.